The present TCR beta chain was sequenced within a study of blood T cell repertoires in COVID-19. Across the study: The study drew acute and convalescent COVID-19 samples from the United States, Italy and Spain. PBMCs, B-cell-depleted T cells, or T cells provided the cDNA or gDNA that made up the material.

Per the original data handling: By means of reference gene primer amplification, nucleated cell counts were estimated. Assay used: immunoSEQ multiplex PCR; TCRdb lists only in-frame clones, some missing. V and J calls and clone size come straight from that table; D and trimming were deduced from the DNA. Among 250,000 to 350,000 clones, approximately 86% were seen once, and the ten largest hold about 2.2%. Trimming took 6 bases from V and 4 from J, leaving 16 bases between them. CDR1 is MNHEY, CDR2 SVGEGT, per germline. The CDR3 is made up of 16 amino acids. The source of this sequence is a woman between 45 and 60 years old who had recovered from COVID-19. The chain joins TRBV6-2 or TRBV6-3 to TRBJ2-6, with D tentatively TRBD2 (7 bases). Sequenced input: peripheral blood. This chain's CDR3 is CASSHRGASGANVLTF. The CDR3 nucleotides read TGTGCCAGCAGCCACCGGGGGGCCAGCGGGGCCAACGTCCTGACTTTC.